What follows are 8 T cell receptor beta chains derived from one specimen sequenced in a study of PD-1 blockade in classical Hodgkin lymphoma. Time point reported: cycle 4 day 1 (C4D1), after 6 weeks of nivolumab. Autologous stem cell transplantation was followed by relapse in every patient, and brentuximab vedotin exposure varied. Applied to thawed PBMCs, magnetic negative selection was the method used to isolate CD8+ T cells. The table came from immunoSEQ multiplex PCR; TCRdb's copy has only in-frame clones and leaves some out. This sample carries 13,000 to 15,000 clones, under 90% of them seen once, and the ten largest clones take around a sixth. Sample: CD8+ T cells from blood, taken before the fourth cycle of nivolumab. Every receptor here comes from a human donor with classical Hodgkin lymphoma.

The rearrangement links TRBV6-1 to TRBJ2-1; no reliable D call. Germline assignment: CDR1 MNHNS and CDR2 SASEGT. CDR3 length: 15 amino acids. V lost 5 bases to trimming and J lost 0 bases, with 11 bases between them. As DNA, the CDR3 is TGTGCCAGCAGTTCCCGGGTGGGCTCCTACAATGAGCAGTTCTTC. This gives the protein CASSSRVGSYNEQFF.

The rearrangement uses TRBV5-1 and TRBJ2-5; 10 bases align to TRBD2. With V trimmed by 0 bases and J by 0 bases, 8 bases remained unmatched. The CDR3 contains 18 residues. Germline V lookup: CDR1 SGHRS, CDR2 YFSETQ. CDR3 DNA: TGCGCCAGCAGCTTGGTTGGGCTAGCGGGAGTCTACCAAGAGACCCAGTACTTC. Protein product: CASSLVGLAGVYQETQYF.

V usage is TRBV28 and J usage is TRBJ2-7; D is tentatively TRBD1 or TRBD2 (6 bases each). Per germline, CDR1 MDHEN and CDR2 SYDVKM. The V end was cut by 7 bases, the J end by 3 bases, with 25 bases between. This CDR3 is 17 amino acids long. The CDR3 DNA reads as TGTGCCAGCAAAGGGGCGGGATACCTGGAGGGGGGCTACGAGCAGTACTTC. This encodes CASKGAGYLEGGYEQYF.

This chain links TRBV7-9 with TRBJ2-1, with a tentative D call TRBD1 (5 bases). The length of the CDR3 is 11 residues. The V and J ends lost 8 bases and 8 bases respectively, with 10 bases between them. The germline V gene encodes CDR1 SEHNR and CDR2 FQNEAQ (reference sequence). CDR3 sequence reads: CASGLGHEQFF. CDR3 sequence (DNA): TGTGCCAGCGGGCTGGGGCATGAGCAGTTCTTC.

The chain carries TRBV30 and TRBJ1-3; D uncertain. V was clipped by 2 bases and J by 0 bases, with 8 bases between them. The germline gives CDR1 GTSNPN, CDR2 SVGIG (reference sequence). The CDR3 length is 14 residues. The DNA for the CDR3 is TGTGCCTGGAGTTTGGATTTCTCTGGAAACACCATATATTTT. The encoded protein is CAWSLDFSGNTIYF.

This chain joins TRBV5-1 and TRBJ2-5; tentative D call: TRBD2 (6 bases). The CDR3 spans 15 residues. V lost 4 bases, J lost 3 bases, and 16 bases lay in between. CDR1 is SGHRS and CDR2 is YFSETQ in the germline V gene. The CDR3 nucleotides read TGCGCCAGCAGCGTGGGGGGAGGATTGGAAGAGACCCAGTACTTC. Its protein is CASSVGGGLEETQYF.

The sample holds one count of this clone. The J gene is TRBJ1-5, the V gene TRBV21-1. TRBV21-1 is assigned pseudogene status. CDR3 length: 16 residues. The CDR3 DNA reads TGTGCCAGCAGCTACCACATGGGGACGCACAATCAGCCCCAGCATTTT. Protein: CASSYHMGTHNQPQHF.

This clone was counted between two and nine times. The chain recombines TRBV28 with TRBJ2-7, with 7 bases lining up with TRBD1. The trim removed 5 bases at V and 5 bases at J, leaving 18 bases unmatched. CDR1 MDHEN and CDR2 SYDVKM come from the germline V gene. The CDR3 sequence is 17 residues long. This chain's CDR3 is CASSTWPGTESPHEQYF. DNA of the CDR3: TGTGCCAGCAGTACTTGGCCTGGGACAGAGAGTCCGCACGAGCAGTACTTC.